Listed below are T cell receptor beta chains from one sample, sequenced in a study of shared clonotypes between healthy human individuals. The method was immunoSEQ multiplex PCR; TCRdb's version includes in-frame clones alone and lacks a portion of them. The sample holds over a million clones, roughly 96% seen once. Sample: naive CD4+ T cells sorted from blood. These receptors came from a man aged 25 to 40 in good health. CDR3s include the opening cysteine and the closing phenylalanine or tryptophan. Each record gives: CDR3 length, D gene, V gene, clone size, J gene, CDR3 DNA, CDR3 protein. D genes are given only for firm matches. The size field is filled for only some rows; it gives once, few, many or a size class.

len: 15; d_gene: NA; v_gene: TRBV5-4; abundance: NA; j_gene: TRBJ2-3; CDR3nt: TGTGCCAGCAGCTTGACGGGGCGTAGCACAGATACGCAGTATTTT; CDR3aa: CASSLTGRSTDTQYF
len: 13; d_gene: NA; v_gene: TRBV7-3; abundance: NA; j_gene: TRBJ1-1; CDR3nt: TGTGCCAGCAGCTTAAGGGGTAGCGGTGAAGCTTTCTTT; CDR3aa: CASSLRGSGEAFF
len: 14; d_gene: TRBD1; v_gene: TRBV6-6; abundance: NA; j_gene: TRBJ1-2; CDR3nt: TGTGCCAGCAGTTACTCGCCAGGGGGCGATGGCTACACCTTC; CDR3aa: CASSYSPGGDGYTF
len: 15; d_gene: NA; v_gene: TRBV6-6; abundance: NA; j_gene: TRBJ1-1; CDR3nt: TGTGCCAGCAGTTACCCAGGACTAATGAACACTGAAGCTTTCTTT; CDR3aa: CASSYPGLMNTEAFF
len: 15; d_gene: TRBD1; v_gene: TRBV7-2; abundance: NA; j_gene: TRBJ1-5; CDR3nt: TGTGCCAGCAGCGCCGGGACAGGGGGTAGTCAGCCCCAGCATTTT; CDR3aa: CASSAGTGGSQPQHF
len: 17; d_gene: NA; v_gene: TRBV29-1; abundance: NA; j_gene: TRBJ1-1; CDR3nt: TGCAGCGTCCAAAACCGGTCAGGGATTGATGGTATCACTGAAGCTTTCTTT; CDR3aa: CSVQNRSGIDGITEAFF
len: 18; d_gene: TRBD2; v_gene: TRBV11-2; abundance: NA; j_gene: TRBJ2-1; CDR3nt: TGTGCCAGCAGTACCCGGGGACTAGCGGGAGCCACCTACAATGAGCAGTTCTTC; CDR3aa: CASSTRGLAGATYNEQFF
len: 14; d_gene: NA; v_gene: TRBV19; abundance: NA; j_gene: TRBJ2-7; CDR3nt: TGTGCCAGTAAAACTGGGGGGCCGACCTACGAGCAGTACTTC; CDR3aa: CASKTGGPTYEQYF
len: 15; d_gene: TRBD1; v_gene: TRBV28; abundance: NA; j_gene: TRBJ1-4; CDR3nt: TGTGCCAGCAGTTTATGGACAGGGCGATCTGAAAAACTGTTTTTT; CDR3aa: CASSLWTGRSEKLFF
len: 15; d_gene: NA; v_gene: TRBV28; abundance: NA; j_gene: TRBJ2-3; CDR3nt: TGTGCCAGCAGTTTATACTCTCCGGGGGCGGATACGCAGTATTTT; CDR3aa: CASSLYSPGADTQYF
len: 14; d_gene: NA; v_gene: TRBV7-8; abundance: NA; j_gene: TRBJ1-2; CDR3nt: TGTGCCAGCAGCTTGGGAACAGGGATTGGGGGCTACACCTTC; CDR3aa: CASSLGTGIGGYTF
len: 15; d_gene: NA; v_gene: TRBV9; abundance: NA; j_gene: TRBJ2-7; CDR3nt: TGTGCCAGCAGCCCCCGCAGGGGTACAAACTACGAGCAGTACTTC; CDR3aa: CASSPRRGTNYEQYF
len: 16; d_gene: NA; v_gene: TRBV30; abundance: once; j_gene: TRBJ2-1; CDR3nt: TGTGCCTGGAGCCTCCGGGGGCGCCTGAACTACAATGAGCAGTTCTTC; CDR3aa: CAWSLRGRLNYNEQFF
len: 14; d_gene: NA; v_gene: TRBV18; abundance: NA; j_gene: TRBJ2-2; CDR3nt: TGTGCCAGCTCACCCGAAAGGGTTACCGGGGAGCTGTTTTTT; CDR3aa: CASSPERVTGELFF
len: 17; d_gene: NA; v_gene: TRBV6-1; abundance: NA; j_gene: TRBJ2-3; CDR3nt: TGTGCCAGCAGTGAAGCGATTGGGAGGCTTAGCACAGATACGCAGTATTTT; CDR3aa: CASSEAIGRLSTDTQYF
len: 16; d_gene: TRBD2; v_gene: TRBV11-2; abundance: NA; j_gene: TRBJ2-7; CDR3nt: TGTGCCAGCAGCTTAGATCTCCCAGCGGGAGCCTACGAGCAGTACTTC; CDR3aa: CASSLDLPAGAYEQYF
len: 17; d_gene: NA; v_gene: TRBV10-1; abundance: NA; j_gene: TRBJ2-1; CDR3nt: TGCGCCAGCAGTGAGCCCGGTAGGGGGAGCTCCTACAATGAGCAGTTCTTC; CDR3aa: CASSEPGRGSSYNEQFF
len: 13; d_gene: NA; v_gene: TRBV5-1; abundance: NA; j_gene: TRBJ2-7; CDR3nt: TGCGCCAGCAGCTTGGCCGCTTACTACGAGCAGTACTTC; CDR3aa: CASSLAAYYEQYF
len: 15; d_gene: NA; v_gene: TRBV6-5; abundance: NA; j_gene: TRBJ1-2; CDR3nt: TGTGCCAGCAGTTACTCCAGGGGAGGAAACTATGGCTACACCTTC; CDR3aa: CASSYSRGGNYGYTF
len: 14; d_gene: NA; v_gene: TRBV7-2; abundance: NA; j_gene: TRBJ2-7; CDR3nt: TGTGCCAGCAGCCGTAGAGCCCTCCGAGTGGAGCAGTACTTC; CDR3aa: CASSRRALRVEQYF
len: 15; d_gene: TRBD1; v_gene: TRBV11-2; abundance: few; j_gene: TRBJ2-5; CDR3nt: TGTGCCAGCAGCCTCGGGACAGGGGGCCAAGAGACCCAGTACTTC; CDR3aa: CASSLGTGGQETQYF
len: 15; d_gene: NA; v_gene: TRBV7-3; abundance: NA; j_gene: TRBJ2-7; CDR3nt: TGTGCCAGCAGCTTAACGACGGGCGGGTTCGACGAGCAGTACTTC; CDR3aa: CASSLTTGGFDEQYF
len: 16; d_gene: NA; v_gene: TRBV11-3; abundance: NA; j_gene: TRBJ1-5; CDR3nt: TGTGCCAGCAGCTTGAGAGCCTCTTATAGCAATCAGCCCCAGCATTTT; CDR3aa: CASSLRASYSNQPQHF
len: 16; d_gene: TRBD2; v_gene: TRBV13; abundance: NA; j_gene: TRBJ2-1; CDR3nt: TGTGCCAGCAGCTCCTGGACTAGCGGCTCCTACAATGAGCAGTTCTTC; CDR3aa: CASSSWTSGSYNEQFF
len: 13; d_gene: NA; v_gene: TRBV7-2; abundance: NA; j_gene: TRBJ2-7; CDR3nt: TGTGCCAGCAGCTTAGTTCAGTCCTACGAGCAGTACTTC; CDR3aa: CASSLVQSYEQYF
len: 14; d_gene: NA; v_gene: TRBV5-1; abundance: NA; j_gene: TRBJ1-2; CDR3nt: TGCGCCAGCAGCCTCCCTCATGGCCCTGACGGCTACACCTTC; CDR3aa: CASSLPHGPDGYTF
len: 13; d_gene: NA; v_gene: TRBV19; abundance: NA; j_gene: TRBJ2-7; CDR3nt: TGTGCCAGTAGTATAGCAGAAGACTACGAGCAGTACTTC; CDR3aa: CASSIAEDYEQYF
len: 15; d_gene: TRBD2; v_gene: TRBV6-5; abundance: NA; j_gene: TRBJ2-2; CDR3nt: TGTGCCAGCAGCAATAGCGGGAGACTCGCCGGGGAGCTGTTTTTT; CDR3aa: CASSNSGRLAGELFF